This TCR beta chain is drawn from a study of radiotherapy plus CTLA-4 blockade in lung cancer. Study as a whole: The study recorded objective responses in approximately 19% of patients and disease control in about 30%. Regarding the study as a whole: It was early blood T cell clone dynamics, with interferon-beta, that reportedly best predicted response. Subsequent to radiotherapy plus ipilimumab, tumor-derived TCR clones underwent expansion in blood.

Notes on this clone: What it binds is not known.

Treatment of patients with chemo-refractory metastatic non-small-cell lung cancer consisted of focal radiation plus CTLA-4 blockade with ipilimumab. TCRdb keeps only in-frame clones here, not all; method: immunoSEQ multiplex PCR. The sample lists 80,000 to 100,000 clones; around 90% were seen once. The TCR sequence derives from a human donor with non-small cell lung cancer that progressed on radiotherapy plus ipilimumab. Sequences were derived from peripheral blood, sampled from a patient treated with radiotherapy plus ipilimumab.

The CDR3, as DNA: TGTGCCAGTAGGTCGGGGTCGGGGGCCAACGTCCTGACTTTC. This translates into CASRSGSGANVLTF. The chain employs TRBV19 and TRBJ2-6, with D possibly TRBD2 on 5 matching bases. Trimming removed 6 bases from V and 4 bases from J, with 10 bases in between. From germline, CDR1 is LNHDA and CDR2 SQIVND (reference sequence). The CDR3 has 14 amino acids.